This paragraph reports one T cell receptor (beta chain). Amplification used 60 Vbeta primers and 13 Jbeta primers. In the study's own analysis: Roughly 80 million unique TCR beta chains, roughly 10 million shared, were counted in a later analysis. The data were produced by immunoSEQ multiplex PCR, yet TCRdb's version contains in-frame clones alone and is incomplete. V, J and clone size were drawn from that table, and D and trimming were deduced from the DNA. In the table there are 200,000 or so clones, 65% to 85% of which are singletons. The data stem from a study of cytomegalovirus exposure and HLA in healthy donors. The CDR3 loop spans 14 amino acids. V dropped 7 bases and J dropped 0 bases, with 7 bases sitting between them. The germline gives CDR1 SNHLY, CDR2 FYNNEI.

This clonotype originated in a woman aged 25 to 39 in good health and CMV-seronegative. This chain joins TRBV2 and TRBJ1-6; no definite D call. The sequencing input was PBMCs. CDR3 in amino acids: CASMHGSYNSPLHF. In DNA, the CDR3 is TGTGCCAGCATGCACGGCTCCTATAATTCACCCCTCCACTTT.